The TCR beta chain described here comes from a study of neurological immune-mediated disorders. Study outcomes and limitations: The absence of any CDR3 amino acid sequence shared by expanded clones across subjects suggests that repertoires were private in all groups.

This clonotype was counted ten times or more. Its antigen is undetermined. Germline loops: CDR1 SGHDT, CDR2 YYEEEE. Trimming left V 0 bases short and J 4 bases short, with 4 bases between. The CDR3 contains 13 residues. Every sequencing run generated over 180 million TCR-beta sequences from 15-18 subjects. Using its own MiXCR run on the 5' RACE reads, TCRdb lists one record per CDR3 protein. The table shows approximately 89,000 distinct CDR3 sequences, with less than 15% occurring only once. The time point was: longitudinal time-point 2. The unsorted libraries had their origin in 2 million PBMCs stored at -80 C.

The sequenced sample was PBMCs. The J gene is TRBJ1-4, the V gene TRBV5-6; D is ambiguous. The receptor's source is a female donor with HTLV-1-associated myelopathy (HAM/TSP). CDR3 DNA: TGTGCCAGCAGCTTGGAAGTTAATGAAAAACTGTTTTTT. Translation gives CASSLEVNEKLFF.